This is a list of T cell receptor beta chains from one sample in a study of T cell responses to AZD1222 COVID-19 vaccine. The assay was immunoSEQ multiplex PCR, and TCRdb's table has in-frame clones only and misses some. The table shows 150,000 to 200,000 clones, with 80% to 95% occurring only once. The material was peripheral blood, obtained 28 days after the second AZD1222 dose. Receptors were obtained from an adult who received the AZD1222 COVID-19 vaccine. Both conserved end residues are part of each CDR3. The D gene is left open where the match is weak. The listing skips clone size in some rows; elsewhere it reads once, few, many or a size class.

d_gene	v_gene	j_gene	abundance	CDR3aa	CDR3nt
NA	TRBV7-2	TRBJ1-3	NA	CAYRVGNTIYF	TGTGCCTACAGGGTCGGAAACACCATATATTTT
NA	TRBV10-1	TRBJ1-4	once	CASSDGRRDNEKLFF	TGCGCCAGCAGTGATGGCCGCAGGGATAATGAAAAACTGTTTTTT
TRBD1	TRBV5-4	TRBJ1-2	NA	CASSPGQDAVNYGYTF	TGTGCCAGCAGCCCCGGACAGGACGCTGTTAACTATGGCTACACCTTC
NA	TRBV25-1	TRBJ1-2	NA	CASSEGSGREWIYGYTF	TGTGCCAGCAGTGAAGGATCGGGCAGGGAATGGATATATGGCTACACCTTC
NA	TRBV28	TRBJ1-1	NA	CASSLETGIKAEAFF	TGTGCCAGCAGTTTAGAGACGGGGATTAAGGCTGAAGCTTTCTTT
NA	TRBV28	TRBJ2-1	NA	CASSFGQLYNEQFF	TGTGCCAGCAGTTTTGGCCAGCTCTACAATGAGCAGTTCTTC
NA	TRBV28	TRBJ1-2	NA	CASRVSGVYGYTF	TGTGCCAGCAGAGTGTCGGGGGTCTATGGCTACACCTTC
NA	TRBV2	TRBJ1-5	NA	CASSGGNQPQHF	TGTGCCAGCAGTGGGGGCAATCAGCCCCAGCATTTT
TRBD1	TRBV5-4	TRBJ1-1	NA	CASSLSIPGQGHEAFF	TGTGCCAGCAGCTTGTCTATTCCGGGACAGGGCCACGAAGCTTTCTTT
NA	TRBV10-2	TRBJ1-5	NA	CASGPTGPNQPQHF	TGCGCCAGCGGTCCCACAGGGCCCAATCAGCCCCAGCATTTT
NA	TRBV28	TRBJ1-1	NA	CASSLPLGVGGENTEAFF	TGTGCCAGCAGTTTACCCCTCGGGGTGGGGGGGGAGAACACTGAAGCTTTCTTT
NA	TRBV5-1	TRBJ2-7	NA	CASSFGGSYEQYF	TGCGCCAGCAGCTTCGGCGGTTCCTACGAGCAGTACTTC
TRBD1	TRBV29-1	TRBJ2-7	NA	CSVRDRSEQYF	TGCAGCGTTAGGGACAGAAGCGAGCAGTACTTC
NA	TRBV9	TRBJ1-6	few	CASGDPTSPLHF	TGTGCCAGCGGCGATCCGACTTCACCCCTCCACTTT
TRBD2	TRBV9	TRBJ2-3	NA	CASSDWAAGGPVSTDTQYF	TGTGCCAGCAGCGACTGGGCAGCGGGAGGGCCGGTTAGCACAGATACGCAGTATTTT
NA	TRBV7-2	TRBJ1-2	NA	CASSLGQGSGYGYTF	TGTGCCAGCAGCTTAGGTCAGGGATCCGGCTATGGCTACACCTTC
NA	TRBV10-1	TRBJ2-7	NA	CASSESRAGIYEQYF	TGCGCCAGCAGTGAGTCCCGGGCAGGGATTTACGAGCAGTACTTC
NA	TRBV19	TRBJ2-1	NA	CASSPGGYNEQFF	TGTGCCAGCTCCCCCGGAGGATACAATGAGCAGTTCTTC
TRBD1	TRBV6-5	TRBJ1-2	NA	CASTQGAKGYTF	TGTGCCAGCACTCAGGGGGCTAAGGGCTACACCTTC
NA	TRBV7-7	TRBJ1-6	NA	CASSERPRSHSPLHF	TGTGCTAGCAGCGAAAGGCCCCGGAGCCATTCACCCCTCCACTTT
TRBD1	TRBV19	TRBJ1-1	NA	CASRGTGRTEAFF	TGTGCCAGTCGGGGGACAGGGCGCACTGAAGCTTTCTTT
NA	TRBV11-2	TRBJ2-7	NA	CASSGYRAYEQYF	TGTGCCAGCAGCGGATACAGGGCCTACGAGCAGTACTTC
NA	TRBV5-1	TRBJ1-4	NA	CACRAGATTNEKLFF	TGCGCCTGCAGGGCAGGAGCTACAACTAATGAAAAACTGTTTTTT
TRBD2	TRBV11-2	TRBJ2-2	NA	CASSLYAGGRGGELFF	TGTGCCAGCAGCTTATACGCGGGGGGCCGTGGCGGGGAGCTGTTTTTT
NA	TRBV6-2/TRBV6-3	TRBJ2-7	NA	CASSSALLPAYEQYF	TGTGCCAGCAGTTCCGCACTACTACCTGCCTACGAGCAGTACTTC
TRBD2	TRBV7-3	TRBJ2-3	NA	CASSLRAGTSGITDTQYF	TGTGCCAGCAGCTTACGCGCCGGGACTAGCGGTATCACAGATACGCAGTATTTT
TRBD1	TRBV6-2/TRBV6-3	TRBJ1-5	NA	CASSYMGTAFNQPQHF	TGTGCCAGCAGTTACATGGGGACAGCCTTCAATCAGCCCCAGCATTTT
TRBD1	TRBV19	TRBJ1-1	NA	CASSSRGLVEAFF	TGTGCCAGTAGTTCAAGGGGGCTGGTTGAAGCTTTCTTT
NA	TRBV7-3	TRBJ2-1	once	CASSLNLGSYNEQFF	TGTGCCAGCAGCTTAAATTTAGGAAGCTACAATGAGCAGTTCTTC
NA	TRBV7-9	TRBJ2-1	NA	CASSLAGGEQFF	TGTGCCAGCAGCTTAGCAGGGGGGGAGCAGTTCTTC
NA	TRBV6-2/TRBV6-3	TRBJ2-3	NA	CASSAGMSTDTQYF	TGTGCCAGCAGTGCAGGCATGTCCACAGATACGCAGTATTTT